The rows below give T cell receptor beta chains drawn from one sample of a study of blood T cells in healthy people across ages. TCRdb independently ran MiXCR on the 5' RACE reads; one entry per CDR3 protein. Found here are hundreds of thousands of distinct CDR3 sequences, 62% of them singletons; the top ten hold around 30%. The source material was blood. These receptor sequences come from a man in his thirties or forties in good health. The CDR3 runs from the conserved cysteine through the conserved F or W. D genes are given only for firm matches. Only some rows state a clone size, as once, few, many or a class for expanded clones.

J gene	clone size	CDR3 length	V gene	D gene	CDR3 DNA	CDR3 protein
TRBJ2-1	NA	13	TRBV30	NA	TGTGCCTGGAGTGGAGGTGGGATAGGTGGGCAGTTCTTC	CAWSGGGIGGQFF
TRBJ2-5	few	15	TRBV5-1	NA	TGCGCCAGCAGCCCCGGAGGCCTAGCCCAAGAGACCCAGTACTTC	CASSPGGLAQETQYF
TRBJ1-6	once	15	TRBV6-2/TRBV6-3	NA	TGTGCCAGCAGTTACGCGGACTGGGGTAATTCACCCCTCCACTTT	CASSYADWGNSPLHF
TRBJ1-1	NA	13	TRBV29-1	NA	TGCAGCGTTGAAGGTAGCCGAAACACTGAAGCTTTCTTT	CSVEGSRNTEAFF
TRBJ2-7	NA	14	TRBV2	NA	TGTGTCGGCGCTTCTACAGGGAACTCCTACGAGCAGTACTTC	CVGASTGNSYEQYF
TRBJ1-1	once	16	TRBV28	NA	TGTGCCAGCAGTCCCCCCGGGACAACCATGAACACTGAAGCTTTCTTT	CASSPPGTTMNTEAFF
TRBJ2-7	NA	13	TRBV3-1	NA	TGTGCCAGCAGAAGGTGGGGCCCCTACGAGCAGTACTTC	CASRRWGPYEQYF
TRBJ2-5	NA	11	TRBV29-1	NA	TGCAGCTTTAGAGTACAAGAGACCCAGTACTTC	CSFRVQETQYF
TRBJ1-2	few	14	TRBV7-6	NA	TGTGCCAGCAGCTTAAGGGGGACCTTCTATGGCTACACCTTC	CASSLRGTFYGYTF
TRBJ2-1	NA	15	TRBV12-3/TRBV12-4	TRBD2	TGTGCCAGCAGTTTAGTGGGACTAGCGGTTCATGAGCAGTTCTTC	CASSLVGLAVHEQFF
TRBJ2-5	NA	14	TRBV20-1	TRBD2	TGCAGTGCACCCTTGACTAGCGGTACAGAGACCCAGTACTTC	CSAPLTSGTETQYF
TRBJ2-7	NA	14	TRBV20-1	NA	TGCAGTGCTACCCAACAGGGCGTAGCCTACGAGCAGTACTTC	CSATQQGVAYEQYF
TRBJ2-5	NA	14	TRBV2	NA	TGTGCCAGCAGTGAACCTGGTTACCAAGAGACCCAGTACTTC	CASSEPGYQETQYF
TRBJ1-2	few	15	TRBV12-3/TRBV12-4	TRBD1	TGTGCCAGCAGTTTATTCCCAGGGGGCGAGAGAGGCTACACCTTC	CASSLFPGGERGYTF
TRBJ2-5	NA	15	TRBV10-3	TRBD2	TGTGCCATCAGTGAGACGGGACTAGAGATAGAGACCCAGTACTTC	CAISETGLEIETQYF
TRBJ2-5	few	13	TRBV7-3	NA	TGTGCCAGCAGTTTAACCCGAGGGGAGACCCAGTACTTC	CASSLTRGETQYF
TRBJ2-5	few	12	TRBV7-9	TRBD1	TGTGCCAGCAGGGACAGGGAAGAGACCCAGTACTTC	CASRDREETQYF
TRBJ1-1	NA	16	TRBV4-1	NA	TGCGCCAGCAGCCAAATATGGGAGGAGTTGGACGCTGAAGCTTTCTTT	CASSQIWEELDAEAFF
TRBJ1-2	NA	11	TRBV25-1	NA	TGTGCCAGCAGTGAATTGGGCGGCTACACCTTC	CASSELGGYTF
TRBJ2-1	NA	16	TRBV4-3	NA	TGCGCCAGCAGCCAAGAATTGGAGGGATTGCCTTTTGAGCAGTTCTTC	CASSQELEGLPFEQFF
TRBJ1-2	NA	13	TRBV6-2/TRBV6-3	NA	TGTGCCAGCAGCCAGACACGTTTCGATGGCTACACCTTC	CASSQTRFDGYTF
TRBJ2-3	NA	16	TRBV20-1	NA	TGCAGTGCTAGAGATGACTTCCGGGGTCACCTAGATACGCAGTATTTT	CSARDDFRGHLDTQYF
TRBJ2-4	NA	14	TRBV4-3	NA	TGCGCCAGCAGCCATTCCGGGGCAGGCAACATTCAGTACTTC	CASSHSGAGNIQYF
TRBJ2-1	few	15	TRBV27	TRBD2	TGTGCCAGCAGTTTACTAGCGGGGTCTAGAGGGGAGCAGTTCTTC	CASSLLAGSRGEQFF
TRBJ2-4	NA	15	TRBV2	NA	TGTGCCAGCAGGGGAGTTGGGGTCGCCAAAAACATTCAGTACTTC	CASRGVGVAKNIQYF
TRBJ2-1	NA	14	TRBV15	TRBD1	TGTGCCACCAGCAGGGACAGGGTGGGCAATGAGCAGTTCTTC	CATSRDRVGNEQFF
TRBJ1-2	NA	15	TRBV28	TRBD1	TGTGCCAGCACCCTCCCCCGGGGGACAGGGCATGGCTACACCTTC	CASTLPRGTGHGYTF
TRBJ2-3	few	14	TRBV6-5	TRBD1	TGTGCCAGCAGGCGACAGGGGATCACAGATACGCAGTATTTT	CASRRQGITDTQYF
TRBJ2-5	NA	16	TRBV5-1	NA	TGCGCCAGCAGCTTGGCCTTGAGACAGAGACAAGAGACCCAGTACTTC	CASSLALRQRQETQYF
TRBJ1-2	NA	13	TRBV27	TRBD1	TGTGCCAGCAGGGGGACAGGGGGCGATGGCTACACCTTC	CASRGTGGDGYTF
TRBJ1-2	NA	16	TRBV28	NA	TGTGCCAGCCGCATTCCTTTAGCAAGGCGGGGCTATGGCTACACCTTC	CASRIPLARRGYGYTF
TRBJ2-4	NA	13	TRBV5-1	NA	TGCGCCAGCAGCTTAGGGACGGAAAACATTCAGTACTTC	CASSLGTENIQYF
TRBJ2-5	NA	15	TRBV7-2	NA	TGTGCCAGCAGCTTGGCAGGGGCCCCCCGGGAGACCCAGTACTTC	CASSLAGAPRETQYF
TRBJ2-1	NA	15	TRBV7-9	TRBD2	TGTGCCAGCAGCTTAACGGGGGGGCCCTTCAATGAGCAGTTCTTC	CASSLTGGPFNEQFF
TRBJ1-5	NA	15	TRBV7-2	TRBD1	TGTGCCAGCAGCCGCTCCCGGACAGGCGGACAGCCCCAGCATTTT	CASSRSRTGGQPQHF
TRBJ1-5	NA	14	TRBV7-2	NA	TGTGCCAGCAGCTTAGAACACTGGAATCAGCCCCAGCATTTT	CASSLEHWNQPQHF
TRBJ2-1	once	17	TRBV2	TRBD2	TGTGCCAGCAGAGAAGGACTAGCGGGGGGGAAACACAATGAGCAGTTCTTC	CASREGLAGGKHNEQFF
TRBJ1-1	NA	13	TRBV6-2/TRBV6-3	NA	TGTGCCACAAACAGGGATTTGAACACTGAAGCTTTCTTT	CATNRDLNTEAFF
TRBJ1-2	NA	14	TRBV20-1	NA	TGCAGTGCTAGAAGTGGGGACAATCGGTATGGCTACACCTTC	CSARSGDNRYGYTF